The rows below give T cell receptor beta chains drawn from one sample of a study of T-cell reconstitution after alpha-beta-depleted transplantation in children. MiXCR, run by TCRdb on the PCR reads, gives a single entry per CDR3 protein. The sample contains fewer than 550,000 distinct CDR3 sequences, approximately 10% of which appear only once. This specimen consisted of PBMCs from the stem cell graft donor, obtained from the stem cell graft. All receptors come from a human donor who donated a stem cell graft to a child with acute myeloid leukemia. CDR3s leave out the opening cysteine and the closing phenylalanine or tryptophan. The order of the fields is V gene, CDR3 protein.

>TRBV7-2
ASSSGLQGGELF
>TRBV9
ASSNGGLGSPLH
>TRBV7-9
ASTGTSGSKGTDTQY
>TRBV7-8
ASSLGRGHEQF
>TRBV20-1
SARRGATYEQY
>TRBV5-1
ASSFIANEKLF
>TRBV11-2
ASSLVGAGGVTEAF
>TRBV20-1
SARDTSDTQY
>TRBV19
ATGQPPYGYT
>TRBV29-1
SVRPASPGYT
>TRBV3-1
ASSPGLAGNHNEQF
>TRBV24-1
ATSASGPVGNEQF
>TRBV10-3
AISLGQDYGYT
>TRBV13
ASSLTGTYNEQF
>TRBV20-1
SAPAGVSTDTQY
>TRBV7-2
ASTSDGVSWETQY
>TRBV29-1
SAGDSMNTEAF
>TRBV9
ASSAGTSGSYEQY
>TRBV20-1
SARDLGGTGDQETQY
>TRBV27
ASSWTGATGELF